This T cell receptor (beta chain) was observed in a study of cytomegalovirus exposure and HLA in healthy donors. Study-level points and caveats: Accurate prediction of most subjects' HLA-A and HLA-B alleles from TCR beta sequences was reported. Cytomegalovirus association was listed for around 170 TCR beta chains. In vitro, three CMV-associated chains proved specific for CMV antigens.

Points on this clone: Its antigen is still unknown.

PCR involved 60 Vbeta and 13 Jbeta primers. Original methodology: Roughly 80 million unique TCR beta chains, roughly 11 million of them shared, were counted by a later analysis. Libraries were prepared by immunoSEQ multiplex PCR; TCRdb keeps only in-frame clonotypes and omits some of them. V, J and clone size reflect that table, while D and trimming were determined from the DNA. This sample has about 76,000 clones, with around 79% found just once. This clonotype was sampled from a man younger than 45 in good health and CMV-seronegative. Sequencing was done on a sample of PBMCs.

The CDR3 loop is CASSGAVPGSEAFF. CDR3 bases: TGTGCCAGCAGTGGTGCGGTACCGGGGTCTGAAGCTTTCTTT. The V call is TRBV6-1, the J call TRBJ1-1; the D is unclear. Germline lookup yields CDR1 MNHNS and CDR2 SASEGT. The CDR3 has 14 amino acids. V was pared by 4 bases and J by 6 bases, with 15 bases between.